This TCR beta chain emerged from a study of cytomegalovirus exposure and HLA in healthy donors. CDR3 length: 15 amino acids. Per germline, CDR1 SGHDN and CDR2 FVKESK. V was pared by 4 bases and J by 4 bases, with 6 bases of the junction left unmatched. Comment on this clone: What it binds is not known.

The primer mix had 60 Vbeta and 13 Jbeta primers. In the source study's methods: Later work found roughly 80 million unique TCR beta chains, with 10 million to 14 million shared. TCRdb's copy holds only in-frame clones and misses some; the assay was immunoSEQ multiplex PCR. V, J and clone size derive from that table, while D and trimming were established from the DNA sequence. The data show 200,000 to 250,000 clones, roughly 80% seen once. Study outcomes and limitations: CMV serostatus was the only immune exposure information that was available.

V usage is TRBV14 and J usage is TRBJ1-4; 7 bases fit TRBD1. The TCR originated in a girl between 5 and 17 years old in good health and CMV-seronegative. Sequenced: PBMCs. CDR3 region: CASSPGTVLNEKLFF. CDR3 in DNA: TGTGCCAGCAGCCCCGGGACAGTTCTTAATGAAAAACTGTTTTTT.